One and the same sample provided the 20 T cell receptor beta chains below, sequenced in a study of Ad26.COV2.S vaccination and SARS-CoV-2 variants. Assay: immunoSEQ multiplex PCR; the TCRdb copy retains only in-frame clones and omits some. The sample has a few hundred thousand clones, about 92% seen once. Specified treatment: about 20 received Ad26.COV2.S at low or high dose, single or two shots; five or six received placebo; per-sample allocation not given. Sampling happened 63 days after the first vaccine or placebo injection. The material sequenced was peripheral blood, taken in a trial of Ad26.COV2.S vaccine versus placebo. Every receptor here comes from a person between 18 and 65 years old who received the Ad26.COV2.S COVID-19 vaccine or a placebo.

CDR3: CASSSNRVSYEQYF. For the CDR3, the DNA is TGTGCCAGCAGCTCTAACAGGGTCTCCTACGAGCAGTACTTC. The genes are TRBV7-2 and TRBJ2-7; the D gene is possibly TRBD1 (6 bases). Germline assignment: CDR1 SGHTA and CDR2 FQGNSA. V was shortened by 4 bases and J by 0 bases, with 10 bases between the two germline ends. The length of the CDR3 is 14 residues.

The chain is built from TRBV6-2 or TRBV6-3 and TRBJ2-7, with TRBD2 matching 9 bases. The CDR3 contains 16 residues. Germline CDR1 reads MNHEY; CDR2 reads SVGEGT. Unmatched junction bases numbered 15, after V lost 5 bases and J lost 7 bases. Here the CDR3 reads CASSTPSETSGLEQYF. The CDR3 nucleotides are TGTGCCAGCAGTACCCCGTCTGAGACTAGCGGTCTAGAGCAGTACTTC.

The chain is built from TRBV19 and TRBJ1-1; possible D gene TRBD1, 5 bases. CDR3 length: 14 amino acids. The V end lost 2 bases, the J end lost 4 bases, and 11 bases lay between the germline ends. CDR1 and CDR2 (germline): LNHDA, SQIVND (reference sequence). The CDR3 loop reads CASSIRGDLTEAFF. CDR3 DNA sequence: TGTGCCAGTAGTATACGAGGGGACCTCACTGAAGCTTTCTTT. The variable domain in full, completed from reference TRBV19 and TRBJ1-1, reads DGGITQSPKYLFRKEGQNVTLSCEQNLNHDAMYWYRQDPGQGLRLIYYSQIVNDFQKGDIAEGYSVSREKKESFPLTVTSAQKNPTAFYLCASSIRGDLTEAFFGQGTRLTVV.

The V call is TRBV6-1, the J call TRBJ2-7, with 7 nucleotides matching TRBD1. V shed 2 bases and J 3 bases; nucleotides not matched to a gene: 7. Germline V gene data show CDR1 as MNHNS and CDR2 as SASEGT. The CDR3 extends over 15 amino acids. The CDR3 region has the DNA TGTGCCAGCAGTGAAACCGGGACAGCCGTCTACGAGCAGTACTTC. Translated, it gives CASSETGTAVYEQYF.

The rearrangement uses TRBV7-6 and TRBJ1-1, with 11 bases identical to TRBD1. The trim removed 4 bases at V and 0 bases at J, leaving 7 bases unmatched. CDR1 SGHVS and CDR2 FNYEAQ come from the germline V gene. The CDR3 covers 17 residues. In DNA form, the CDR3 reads TGTGCCAGCAGCTCGTGGGACAGGGGGGTGATGAACACTGAAGCTTTCTTT. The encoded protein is CASSSWDRGVMNTEAFF.

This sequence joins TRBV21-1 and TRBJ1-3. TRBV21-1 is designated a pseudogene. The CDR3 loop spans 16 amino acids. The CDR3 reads CASSAPEPQGRDTIYF. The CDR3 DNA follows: TGTGCCAGCAGCGCCCCTGAGCCACAGGGGAGGGACACCATATATTTT.

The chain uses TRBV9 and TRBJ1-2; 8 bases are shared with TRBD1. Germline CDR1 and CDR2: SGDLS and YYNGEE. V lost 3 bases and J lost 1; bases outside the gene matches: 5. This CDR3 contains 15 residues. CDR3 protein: CASSDRTGINYGYTF. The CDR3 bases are TGTGCCAGCAGCGACCGGACAGGGATTAACTATGGCTACACCTTC. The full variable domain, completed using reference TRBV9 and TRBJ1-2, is DSGVTQTPKHLITATGQRVTLRCSPRSGDLSVYWYQQSLDQGLQFLIQYYNGEERAKGNILERFSAQQFPDLHSELNLSSLELGDSALYFCASSDRTGINYGYTFGSGTRLTVV.

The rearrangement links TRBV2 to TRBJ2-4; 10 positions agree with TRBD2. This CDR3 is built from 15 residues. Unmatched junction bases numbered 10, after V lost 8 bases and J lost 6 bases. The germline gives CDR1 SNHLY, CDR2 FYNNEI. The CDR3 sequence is CASLTSGQTGNIQYF. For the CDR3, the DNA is TGTGCCAGCTTGACTAGCGGGCAAACAGGAAACATTCAGTACTTC. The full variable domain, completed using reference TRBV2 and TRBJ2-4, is EPEVTQTPSHQVTQMGQEVILRCVPISNHLYFYWYRQILGQKVEFLVSFYNNEISEKSEIFDDQFSVERPDGSNFTLKIRSTKLEDSAMYFCASLTSGQTGNIQYFGAGTRLSVL.

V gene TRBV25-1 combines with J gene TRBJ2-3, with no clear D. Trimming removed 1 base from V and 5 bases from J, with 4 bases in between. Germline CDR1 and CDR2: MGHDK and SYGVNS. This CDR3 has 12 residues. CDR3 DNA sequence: TGTGCCAGCAGTGAATTTAGAGATACGCAGTATTTT. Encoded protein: CASSEFRDTQYF.

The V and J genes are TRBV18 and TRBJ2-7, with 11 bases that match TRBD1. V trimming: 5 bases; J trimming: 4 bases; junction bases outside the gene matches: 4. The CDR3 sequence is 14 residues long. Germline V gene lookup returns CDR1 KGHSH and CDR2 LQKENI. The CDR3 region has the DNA TGTGCCAGCTCAACCGGGACAGGGGGGTACGAGCAGTACTTC. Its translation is CASSTGTGGYEQYF.

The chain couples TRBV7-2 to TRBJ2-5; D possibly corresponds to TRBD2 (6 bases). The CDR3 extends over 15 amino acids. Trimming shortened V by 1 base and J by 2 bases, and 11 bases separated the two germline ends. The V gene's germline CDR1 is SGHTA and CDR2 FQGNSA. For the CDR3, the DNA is TGTGCCAGCAGCTTAGGCGGGGCGGGTCAAGAGACCCAGTACTTC. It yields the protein CASSLGGAGQETQYF.

In DNA, the CDR3 is TGTGCCAGCAGCTTAGTGAGGGCAGGGTTGAACTATGGCTACACCTTC. It is translated as CASSLVRAGLNYGYTF. The chain couples TRBV7-2 to TRBJ1-2, with D possibly TRBD1 on 5 matching bases. Germline loops: CDR1 SGHTA, CDR2 FQGNSA. Trimming took off 1 base at V and 2 bases at J, with 14 bases between the two ends. This CDR3 is built from 16 residues.

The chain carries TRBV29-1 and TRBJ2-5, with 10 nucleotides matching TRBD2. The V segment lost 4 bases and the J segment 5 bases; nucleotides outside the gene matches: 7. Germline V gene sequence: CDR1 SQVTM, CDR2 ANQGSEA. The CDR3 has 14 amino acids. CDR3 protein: CSVVLAGEDETQYF. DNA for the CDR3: TGCAGCGTTGTGCTAGCGGGGGAGGATGAGACCCAGTACTTC. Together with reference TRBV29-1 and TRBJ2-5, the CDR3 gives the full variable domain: SAVISQKPSRDICQRGTSLTIQCQVDSQVTMMFWYRQQPGQSLTLIATANQGSEATYESGFVIDKFPISRPNLTFSTLTVSNMSPEDSSIYLCSVVLAGEDETQYFGPGTRLLVL.

The CDR3 loop reads CASMGAGLDKNIQYF. The CDR3, as DNA: TGCGCCAGCATGGGAGCGGGGCTGGACAAAAACATTCAGTACTTC. V usage is TRBV5-1 and J usage is TRBJ2-4; TRBD2 agrees at 7 bases. After removal of 6 bases from V and 3 bases from J, the junction contained 9 bases not matched to a gene. Germline-derived CDR1 and CDR2 are SGHRS and YFSETQ. The CDR3 totals 15 residues.

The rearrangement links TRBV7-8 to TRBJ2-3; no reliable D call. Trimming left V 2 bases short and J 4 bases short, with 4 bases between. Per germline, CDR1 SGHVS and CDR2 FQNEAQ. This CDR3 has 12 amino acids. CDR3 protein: CASSLQADTQYF. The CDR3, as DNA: TGTGCCAGCAGCTTACAGGCAGATACGCAGTATTTT.

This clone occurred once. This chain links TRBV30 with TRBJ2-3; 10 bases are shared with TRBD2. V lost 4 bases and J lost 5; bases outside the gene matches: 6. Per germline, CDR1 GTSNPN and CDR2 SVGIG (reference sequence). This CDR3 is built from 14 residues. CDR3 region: CAWIASGGRDTQYF. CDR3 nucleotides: TGTGCCTGGATAGCTAGCGGGGGAAGAGATACGCAGTATTTT.

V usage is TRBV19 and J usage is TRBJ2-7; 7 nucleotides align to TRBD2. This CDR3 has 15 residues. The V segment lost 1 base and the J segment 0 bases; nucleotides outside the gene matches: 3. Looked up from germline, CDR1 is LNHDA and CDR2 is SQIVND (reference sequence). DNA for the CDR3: TGTGCCAGTAGTATAGTCGGGGGGTCCTCCTACGAGCAGTACTTC. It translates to CASSIVGGSSYEQYF.

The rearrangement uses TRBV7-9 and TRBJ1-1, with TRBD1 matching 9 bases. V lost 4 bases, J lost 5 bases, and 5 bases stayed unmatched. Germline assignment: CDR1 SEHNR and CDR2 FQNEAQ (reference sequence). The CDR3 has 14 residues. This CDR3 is CASSSYRGRTEAFF. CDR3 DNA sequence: TGTGCCAGCAGCTCTTACAGGGGGCGGACTGAAGCTTTCTTT.

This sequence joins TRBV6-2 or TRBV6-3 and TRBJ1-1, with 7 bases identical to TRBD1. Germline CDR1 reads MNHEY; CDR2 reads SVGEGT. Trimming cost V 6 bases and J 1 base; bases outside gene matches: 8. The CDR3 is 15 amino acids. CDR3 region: CASSKPGQPNTEAFF. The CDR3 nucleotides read TGTGCCAGCAGCAAGCCGGGACAGCCGAACACTGAAGCTTTCTTT.

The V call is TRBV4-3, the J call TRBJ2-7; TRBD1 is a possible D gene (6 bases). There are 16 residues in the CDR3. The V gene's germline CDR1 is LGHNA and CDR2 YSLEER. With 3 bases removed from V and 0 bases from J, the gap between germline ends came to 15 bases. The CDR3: CASSHTDSSSSYEQYF. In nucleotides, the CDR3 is TGCGCCAGCAGCCACACGGACAGCTCCAGCTCCTACGAGCAGTACTTC.